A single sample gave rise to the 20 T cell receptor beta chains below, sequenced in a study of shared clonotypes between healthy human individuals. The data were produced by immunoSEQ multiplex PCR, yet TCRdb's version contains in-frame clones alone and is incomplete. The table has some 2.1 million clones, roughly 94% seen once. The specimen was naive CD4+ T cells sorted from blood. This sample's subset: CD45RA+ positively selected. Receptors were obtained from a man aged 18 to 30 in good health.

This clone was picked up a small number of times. The CDR3 region has the DNA TGTGCCAGCACGGGTAGCGGGTTAACCTACGAGCAGTACTTC. It specifies CASTGSGLTYEQYF. The chain carries TRBV2 and TRBJ2-7; 7 nucleotides agree with TRBD2. V shed 7 bases, J shed 2 bases, and the junction held 8 bases outside the gene matches. The length of the CDR3 is 14 residues. Germline-derived CDR1 and CDR2 are SNHLY and FYNNEI.

The CDR3 DNA reads as TGTGCCAGCAGCACCACCGGGGGGCCTGGCTATGGCTACACCTTC. Its protein is CASSTTGGPGYGYTF. The chain combines TRBV5-6 with TRBJ1-2, with a possible D match to TRBD1 (6 bases). Germline V gene sequence: CDR1 SGHDT, CDR2 YYEEEE. CDR3 size: 15 residues. V shed 4 bases and J shed 4 bases, with 17 bases lying between them. Together with reference TRBV5-6 and TRBJ1-2, the CDR3 gives the full variable domain: DAGVTQSPTHLIKTRGQQVTLRCSPKSGHDTVSWYQQALGQGPQFIFQYYEEEERQRGNFPDRFSGHQFPNYSSELNVNALLLGDSALYLCASSTTGGPGYGYTFGSGTRLTVV.

The CDR3 protein is CASSQVGTGGEKLFF. The CDR3 nucleotides read TGTGCCAGCAGCCAAGTAGGGACAGGCGGCGAAAAACTGTTTTTT. The V call is TRBV4-2, the J call TRBJ1-4, with 8 bases that match TRBD1. The CDR3 spans 15 residues. The germline V gene has CDR1 LGHNA and CDR2 YNFKEQ. V dropped 1 base and J dropped 8; count of bases not matched to a gene: 6.

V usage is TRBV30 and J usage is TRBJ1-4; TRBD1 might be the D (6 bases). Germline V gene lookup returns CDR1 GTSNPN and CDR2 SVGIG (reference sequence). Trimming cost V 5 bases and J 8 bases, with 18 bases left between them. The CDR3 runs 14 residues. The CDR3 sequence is CAWGRPGGSEKLFF. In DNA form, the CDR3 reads TGTGCCTGGGGGCGTCCGGGGGGCAGCGAAAAACTGTTTTTT. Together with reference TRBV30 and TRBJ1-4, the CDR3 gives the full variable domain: SQTIHQWPATLVQPVGSPLSLECTVEGTSNPNLYWYRQAAGRGLQLLFYSVGIGQISSEVPQNLSASRPQDRQFILSSKKLLLSDSGFYLCAWGRPGGSEKLFFGSGTQLSVL.

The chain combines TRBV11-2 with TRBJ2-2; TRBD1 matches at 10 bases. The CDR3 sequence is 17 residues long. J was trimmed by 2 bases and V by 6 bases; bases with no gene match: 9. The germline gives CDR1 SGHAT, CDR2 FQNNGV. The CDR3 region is CASRRAGTGVNTGELFF. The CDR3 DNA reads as TGTGCCAGCAGACGAGCCGGGACAGGGGTTAACACCGGGGAGCTGTTTTTT.

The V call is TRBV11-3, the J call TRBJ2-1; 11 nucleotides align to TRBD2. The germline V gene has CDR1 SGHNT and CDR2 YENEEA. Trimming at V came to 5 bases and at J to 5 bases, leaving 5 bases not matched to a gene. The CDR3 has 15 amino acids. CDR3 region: CASSTGTSGHNEQFF. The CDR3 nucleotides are TGTGCCAGCAGCACCGGGACTAGCGGACACAATGAGCAGTTCTTC. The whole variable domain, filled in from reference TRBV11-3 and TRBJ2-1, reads EAGVVQSPRYKIIEKKQPVAFWCNPISGHNTLYWYLQNLGQGPELLIRYENEEAVDDSQLPKDRFSAERLKGVDSTLKIQPAELGDSAVYLCASSTGTSGHNEQFFGPGTRLTVL.

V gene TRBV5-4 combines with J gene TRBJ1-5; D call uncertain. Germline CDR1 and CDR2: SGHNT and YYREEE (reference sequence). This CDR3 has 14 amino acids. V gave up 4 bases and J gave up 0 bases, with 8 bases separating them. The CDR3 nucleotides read TGTGCCAGCAGCCTCCACGGTAGCAATCAGCCCCAGCATTTT. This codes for CASSLHGSNQPQHF.

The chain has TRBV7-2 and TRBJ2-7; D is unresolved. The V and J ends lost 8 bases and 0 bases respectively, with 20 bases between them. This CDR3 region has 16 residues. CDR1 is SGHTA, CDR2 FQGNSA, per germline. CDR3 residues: CASSREKQRSSYEQYF. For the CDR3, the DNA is TGTGCCAGCTCCAGAGAGAAGCAGAGGAGCTCCTACGAGCAGTACTTC.

Written as DNA, the CDR3 is TGTGCCTGGACGGAGACTCGGGGGGAGCAGTACTTC. Translated: CAWTETRGEQYF. The chain employs TRBV30 and TRBJ2-5, with 7 bases lining up with TRBD2. Germline V lookup: CDR1 GTSNPN, CDR2 SVGIG (reference sequence). The CDR3 has 12 residues. The ends lost 4 bases at V and 11 bases at J; junction bases unmatched: 10.

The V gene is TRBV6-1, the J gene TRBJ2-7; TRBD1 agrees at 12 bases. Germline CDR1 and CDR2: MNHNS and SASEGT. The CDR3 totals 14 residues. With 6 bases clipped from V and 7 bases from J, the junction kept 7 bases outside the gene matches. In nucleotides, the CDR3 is TGTGCCAGCAGCCGGGGACAGGGGGCTCAGGAGCAGTACTTC. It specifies CASSRGQGAQEQYF.

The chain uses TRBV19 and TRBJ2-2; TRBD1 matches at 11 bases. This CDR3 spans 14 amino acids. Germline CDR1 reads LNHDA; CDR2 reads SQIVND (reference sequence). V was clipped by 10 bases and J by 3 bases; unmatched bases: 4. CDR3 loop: CATRDRGDTGELFF. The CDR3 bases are TGTGCCACCAGGGACAGGGGGGACACCGGGGAGCTGTTTTTT.

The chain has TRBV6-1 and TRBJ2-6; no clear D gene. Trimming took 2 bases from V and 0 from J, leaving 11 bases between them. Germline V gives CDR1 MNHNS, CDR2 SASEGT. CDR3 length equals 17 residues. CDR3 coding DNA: TGTGCCAGCAGTGAAACGTACGTCCCCTCTGGGGCCAACGTCCTGACTTTC. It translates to CASSETYVPSGANVLTF.

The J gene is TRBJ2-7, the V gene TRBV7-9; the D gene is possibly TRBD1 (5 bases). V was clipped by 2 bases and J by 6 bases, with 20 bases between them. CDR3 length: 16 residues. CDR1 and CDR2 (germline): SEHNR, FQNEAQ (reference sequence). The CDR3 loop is CASSLSRARTKSEQYF. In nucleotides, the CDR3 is TGTGCCAGCAGCTTAAGTAGGGCTCGGACAAAATCCGAGCAGTACTTC. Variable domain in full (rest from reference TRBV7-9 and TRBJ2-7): DTGVSQNPRHKITKRGQNVTFRCDPISEHNRLYWYRQTLGQGPEFLTYFQNEAQLEKSRLLSDRFSAERPKGSFSTLEIQRTEQGDSAMYLCASSLSRARTKSEQYFGPGTRLTVT.

CDR3 in DNA: TGCGCCAGCAGCCAAGTTCCCGACAGGGGTAGCACAGATACGCAGTATTTT. It encodes CASSQVPDRGSTDTQYF. The chain is built from TRBV4-3 and TRBJ2-3; 8 bases fit TRBD1. This CDR3 is built from 17 residues. Per germline, CDR1 LGHNA and CDR2 YSLEER. J gave up 0 bases and V 1 base, and 6 bases lay outside the gene matches.

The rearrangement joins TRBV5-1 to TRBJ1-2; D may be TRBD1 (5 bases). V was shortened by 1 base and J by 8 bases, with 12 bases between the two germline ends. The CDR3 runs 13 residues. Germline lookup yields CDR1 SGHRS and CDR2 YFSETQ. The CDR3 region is CASSLWEGLGYTF. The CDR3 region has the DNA TGCGCCAGCAGCTTGTGGGAGGGGCTCGGCTACACCTTC.

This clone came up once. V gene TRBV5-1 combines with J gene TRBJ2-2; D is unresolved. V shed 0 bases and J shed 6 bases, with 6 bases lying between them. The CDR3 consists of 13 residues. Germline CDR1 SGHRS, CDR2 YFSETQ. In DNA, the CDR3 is TGCGCCAGCAGCTTGGACCCTTCCGGGGAGCTGTTTTTT. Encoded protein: CASSLDPSGELFF.

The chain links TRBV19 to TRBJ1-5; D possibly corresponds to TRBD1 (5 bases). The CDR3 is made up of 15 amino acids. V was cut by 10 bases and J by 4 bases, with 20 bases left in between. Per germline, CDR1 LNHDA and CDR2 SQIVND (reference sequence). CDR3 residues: CATTSGRQPNQPQHF. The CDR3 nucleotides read TGTGCCACCACATCGGGGAGACAGCCAAATCAGCCCCAGCATTTT.

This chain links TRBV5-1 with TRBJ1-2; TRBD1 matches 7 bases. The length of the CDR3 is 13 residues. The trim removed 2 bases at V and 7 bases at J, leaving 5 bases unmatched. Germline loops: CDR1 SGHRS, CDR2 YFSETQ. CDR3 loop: CASSLQGPGGYTF. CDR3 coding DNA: TGCGCCAGCAGCTTACAGGGGCCTGGTGGCTACACCTTC. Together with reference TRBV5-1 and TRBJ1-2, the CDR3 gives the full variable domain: KAGVTQTPRYLIKTRGQQVTLSCSPISGHRSVSWYQQTPGQGLQFLFEYFSETQRNKGNFPGRFSGRQFSNSRSEMNVSTLELGDSALYLCASSLQGPGGYTFGSGTRLTVV.

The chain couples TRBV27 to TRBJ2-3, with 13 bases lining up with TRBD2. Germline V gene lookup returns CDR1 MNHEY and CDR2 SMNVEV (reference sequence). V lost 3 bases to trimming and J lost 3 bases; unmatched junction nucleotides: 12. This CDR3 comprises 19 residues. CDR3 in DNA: TGTGCCAGCAGTTTTATGTGGACTAGCGGGAGTGCGGGGACAGATACGCAGTATTTT. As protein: CASSFMWTSGSAGTDTQYF.

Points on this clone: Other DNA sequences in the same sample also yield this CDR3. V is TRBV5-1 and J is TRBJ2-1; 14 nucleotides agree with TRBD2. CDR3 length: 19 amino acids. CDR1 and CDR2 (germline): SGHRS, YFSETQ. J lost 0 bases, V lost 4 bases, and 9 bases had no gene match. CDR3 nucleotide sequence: TGCGCCAGCAGCACCGGGACTAGCGGGGGCCGAAGCTCCTACAATGAGCAGTTCTTC. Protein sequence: CASSTGTSGGRSSYNEQFF.